Following are 2 T cell receptor beta chains from one sample sequenced in a study of cytomegalovirus exposure and HLA in healthy donors. Amplification used 60 Vbeta primers and 13 Jbeta primers. Clones were read by immunoSEQ multiplex PCR, and TCRdb kept only the in-frame ones, dropping some. The table shows 150,000 to 160,000 clones, with around 75% occurring only once. Material for sequencing was PBMCs. Every receptor here comes from a man aged 25 to 40 in good health and CMV-seropositive.

The chain combines TRBV12-5 with TRBJ1-3; D gene unclear. Germline loops: CDR1 LGHNT, CDR2 FRNRAP. V was cut by 6 bases and J by 1 base, with 4 bases left in between. This CDR3 is 12 amino acids long. For the CDR3, the DNA is TGTGCTAGTGGCCCATCTGGAAACACCATATATTTT. Its protein product is CASGPSGNTIYF.

The chain uses TRBV9 and TRBJ2-2; TRBD1 matches at 10 bases. Germline V lookup: CDR1 SGDLS, CDR2 YYNGEE. The CDR3 runs 18 residues. V dropped 0 bases and J dropped 4; count of bases not matched to a gene: 9. CDR3 sequence: CASSVGGTDRGTTGELFF. The CDR3 DNA sequence: TGTGCCAGCAGCGTAGGGGGGACGGACAGGGGGACCACCGGGGAGCTGTTTTTT.